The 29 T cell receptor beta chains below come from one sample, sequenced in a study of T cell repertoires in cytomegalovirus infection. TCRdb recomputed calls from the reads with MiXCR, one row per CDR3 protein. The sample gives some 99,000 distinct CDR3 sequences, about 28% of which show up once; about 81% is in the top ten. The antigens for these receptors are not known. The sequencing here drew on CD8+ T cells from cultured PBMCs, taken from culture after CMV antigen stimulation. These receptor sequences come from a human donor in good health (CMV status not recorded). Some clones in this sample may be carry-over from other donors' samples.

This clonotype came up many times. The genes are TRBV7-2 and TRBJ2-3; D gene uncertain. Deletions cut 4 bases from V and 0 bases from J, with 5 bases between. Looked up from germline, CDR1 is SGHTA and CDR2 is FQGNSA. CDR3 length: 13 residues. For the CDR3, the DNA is TGTGCCAGCAGCTCGATTAGCACAGATACGCAGTATTTT. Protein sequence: CASSSISTDTQYF.

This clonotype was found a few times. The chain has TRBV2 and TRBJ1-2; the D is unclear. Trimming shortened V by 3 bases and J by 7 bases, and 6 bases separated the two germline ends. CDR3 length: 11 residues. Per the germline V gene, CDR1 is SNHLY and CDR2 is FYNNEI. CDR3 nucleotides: TGTGCCAGCAGTGACAACACTGGCTACACCTTC. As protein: CASSDNTGYTF.

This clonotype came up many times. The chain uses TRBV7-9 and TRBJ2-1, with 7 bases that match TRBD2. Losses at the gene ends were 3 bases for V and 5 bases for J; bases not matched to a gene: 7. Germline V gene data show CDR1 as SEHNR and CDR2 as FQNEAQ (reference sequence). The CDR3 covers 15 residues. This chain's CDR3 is CASSFRLAANNEQFF. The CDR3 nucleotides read TGTGCCAGCAGCTTTCGGCTAGCGGCCAACAATGAGCAGTTCTTC.

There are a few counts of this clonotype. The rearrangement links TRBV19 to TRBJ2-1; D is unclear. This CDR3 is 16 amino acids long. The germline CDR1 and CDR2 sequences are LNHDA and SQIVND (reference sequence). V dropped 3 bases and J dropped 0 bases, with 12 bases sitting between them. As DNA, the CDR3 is TGTGCCAGTAGTATGTTGCAGGTCAACTCCTACAATGAGCAGTTCTTC. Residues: CASSMLQVNSYNEQFF.

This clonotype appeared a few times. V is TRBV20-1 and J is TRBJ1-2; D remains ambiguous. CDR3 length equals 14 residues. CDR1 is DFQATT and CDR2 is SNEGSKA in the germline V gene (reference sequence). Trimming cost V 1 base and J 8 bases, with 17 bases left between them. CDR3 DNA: TGCAGTGCTAGAGTTTCGGCAGTCTCGTGGGGCTACACCTTC. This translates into CSARVSAVSWGYTF.

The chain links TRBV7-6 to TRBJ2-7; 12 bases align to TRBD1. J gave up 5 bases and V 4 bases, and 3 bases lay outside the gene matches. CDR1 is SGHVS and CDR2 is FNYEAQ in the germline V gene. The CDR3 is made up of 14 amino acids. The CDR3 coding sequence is TGTGCCAGCAGCTCCGGGACAGGGGGCGACGAGCAGTACTTC. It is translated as CASSSGTGGDEQYF.

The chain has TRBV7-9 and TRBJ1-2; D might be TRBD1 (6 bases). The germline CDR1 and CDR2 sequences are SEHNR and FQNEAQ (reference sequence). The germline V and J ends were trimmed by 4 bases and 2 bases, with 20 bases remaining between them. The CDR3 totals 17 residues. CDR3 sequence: CASSSVRGGAINYGYTF. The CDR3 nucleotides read TGTGCCAGCAGCTCCGTGAGGGGGGGGGCGATCAACTATGGCTACACCTTC.

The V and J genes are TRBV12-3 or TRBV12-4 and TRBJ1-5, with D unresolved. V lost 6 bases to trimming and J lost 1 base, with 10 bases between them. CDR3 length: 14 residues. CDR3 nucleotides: TGTGCCAGCAGCCGACTGGACAGCAATCAGCCCCAGCATTTT. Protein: CASSRLDSNQPQHF.

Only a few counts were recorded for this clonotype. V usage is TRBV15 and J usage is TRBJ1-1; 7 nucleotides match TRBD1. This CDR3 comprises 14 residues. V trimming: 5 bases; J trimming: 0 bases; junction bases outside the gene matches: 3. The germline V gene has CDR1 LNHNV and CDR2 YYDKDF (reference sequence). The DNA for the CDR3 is TGTGCCACCAGCGCAGACAGGGTGAACACTGAAGCTTTCTTT. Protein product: CATSADRVNTEAFF.

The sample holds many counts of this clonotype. The DNA for the CDR3 is TGTGCCAGTAGTATTCTCAGCAGGGGGGACAATGAGCAGTTCTTC. It translates to CASSILSRGDNEQFF. V usage is TRBV19 and J usage is TRBJ2-1; possible D gene TRBD1, 7 bases. The CDR3 extends over 15 amino acids. Germline lookup yields CDR1 LNHDA and CDR2 SQIVND (reference sequence). V lost 3 bases and J lost 5, with 14 bases in between.

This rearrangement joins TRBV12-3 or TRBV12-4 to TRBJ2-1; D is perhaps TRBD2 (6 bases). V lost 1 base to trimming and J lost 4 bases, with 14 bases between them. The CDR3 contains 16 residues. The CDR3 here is CASSLESRAGYNEQFF. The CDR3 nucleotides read TGTGCCAGCAGTTTAGAGAGTAGGGCGGGGTACAATGAGCAGTTCTTC.

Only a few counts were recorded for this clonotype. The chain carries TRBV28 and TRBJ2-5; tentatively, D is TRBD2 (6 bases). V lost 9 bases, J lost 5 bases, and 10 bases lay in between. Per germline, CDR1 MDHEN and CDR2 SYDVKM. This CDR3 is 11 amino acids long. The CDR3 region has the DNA TGTGCCAGGCCGGGGGTGGAGACCCAGTACTTC. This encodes CARPGVETQYF.

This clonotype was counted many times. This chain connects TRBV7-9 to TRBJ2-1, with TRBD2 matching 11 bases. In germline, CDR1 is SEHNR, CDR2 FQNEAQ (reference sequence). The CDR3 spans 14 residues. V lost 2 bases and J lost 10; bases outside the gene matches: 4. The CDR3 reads CASSLTSGGEEQFF. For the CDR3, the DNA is TGTGCCAGCAGCTTAACTAGCGGGGGCGAAGAGCAGTTCTTC.

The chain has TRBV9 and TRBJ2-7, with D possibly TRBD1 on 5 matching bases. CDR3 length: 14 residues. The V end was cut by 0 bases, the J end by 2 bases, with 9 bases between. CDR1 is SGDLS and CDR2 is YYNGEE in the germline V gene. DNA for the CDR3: TGTGCCAGCAGCGTAGCCAGGGAAGCCTACGAGCAGTACTTC. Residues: CASSVAREAYEQYF.

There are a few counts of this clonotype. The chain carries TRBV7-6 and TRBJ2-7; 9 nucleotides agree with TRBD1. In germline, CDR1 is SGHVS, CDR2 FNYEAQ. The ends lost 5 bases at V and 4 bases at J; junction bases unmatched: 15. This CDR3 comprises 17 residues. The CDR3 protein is CASSSLERQGVGYEQYF. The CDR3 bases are TGTGCCAGCAGCAGCCTCGAAAGACAGGGGGTGGGATACGAGCAGTACTTC.

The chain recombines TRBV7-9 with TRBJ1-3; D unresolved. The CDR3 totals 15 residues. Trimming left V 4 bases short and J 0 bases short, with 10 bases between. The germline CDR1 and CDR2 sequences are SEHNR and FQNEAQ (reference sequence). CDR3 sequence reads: CASSSTQDSGNTIYF. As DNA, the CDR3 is TGTGCCAGCAGCTCCACCCAGGACTCTGGAAACACCATATATTTT.

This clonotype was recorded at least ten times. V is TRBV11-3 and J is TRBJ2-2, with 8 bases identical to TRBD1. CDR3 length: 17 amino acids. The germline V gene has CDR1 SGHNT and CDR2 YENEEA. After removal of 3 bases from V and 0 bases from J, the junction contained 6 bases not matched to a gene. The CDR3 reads CASSFPKTGANTGELFF. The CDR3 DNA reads TGTGCCAGCAGCTTCCCGAAGACAGGGGCGAACACCGGGGAGCTGTTTTTT.

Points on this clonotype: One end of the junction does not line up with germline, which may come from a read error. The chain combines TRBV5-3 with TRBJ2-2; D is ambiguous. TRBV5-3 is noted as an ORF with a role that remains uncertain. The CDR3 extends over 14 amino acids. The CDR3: CASSLVGPLGELFF. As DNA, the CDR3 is TGTGCCAGCAGCTTGGTTGGGCCTCTGGGGGAGCTGTTTTTT.

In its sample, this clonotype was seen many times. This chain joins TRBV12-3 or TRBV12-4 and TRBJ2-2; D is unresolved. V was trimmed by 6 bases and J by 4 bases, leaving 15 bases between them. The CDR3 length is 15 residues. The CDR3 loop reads CASSRNPMSTGELFF. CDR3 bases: TGTGCCAGCAGCCGTAACCCGATGAGCACCGGGGAGCTGTTTTTT.

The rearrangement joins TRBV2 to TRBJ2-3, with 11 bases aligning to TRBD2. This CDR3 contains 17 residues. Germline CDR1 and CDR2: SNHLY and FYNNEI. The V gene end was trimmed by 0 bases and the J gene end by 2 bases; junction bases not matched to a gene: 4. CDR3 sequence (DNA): TGTGCCAGCAGTGAAGCGCAGGGACTAGCGGCCACAGATACGCAGTATTTT. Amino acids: CASSEAQGLAATDTQYF.

CDR3 sequence: CASSFTGGTIDEQYF. The CDR3 DNA follows: TGTGCCAGCAGCTTTACAGGGGGCACTATCGACGAGCAGTACTTC. The V call is TRBV7-6, the J call TRBJ2-7, with 9 positions matching TRBD1. V lost 3 bases to trimming and J lost 5 bases; unmatched junction nucleotides: 8. CDR1 is SGHVS, CDR2 FNYEAQ, per germline. The CDR3 is made up of 15 amino acids.

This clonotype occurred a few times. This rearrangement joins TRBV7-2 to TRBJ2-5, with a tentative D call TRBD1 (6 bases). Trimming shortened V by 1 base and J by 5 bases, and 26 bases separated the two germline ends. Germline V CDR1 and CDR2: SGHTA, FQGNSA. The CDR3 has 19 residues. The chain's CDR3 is CASSLDPLTGWFQGETQYF. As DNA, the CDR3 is TGTGCCAGCAGCTTAGACCCCCTAACGGGGTGGTTTCAGGGGGAGACCCAGTACTTC.

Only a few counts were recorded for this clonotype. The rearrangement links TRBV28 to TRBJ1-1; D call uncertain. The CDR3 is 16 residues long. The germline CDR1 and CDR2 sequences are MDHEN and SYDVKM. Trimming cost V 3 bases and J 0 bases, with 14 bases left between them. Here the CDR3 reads CASSFATLLLNTEAFF. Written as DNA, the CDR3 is TGTGCCAGCAGTTTCGCAACTTTGCTTCTGAACACTGAAGCTTTCTTT.

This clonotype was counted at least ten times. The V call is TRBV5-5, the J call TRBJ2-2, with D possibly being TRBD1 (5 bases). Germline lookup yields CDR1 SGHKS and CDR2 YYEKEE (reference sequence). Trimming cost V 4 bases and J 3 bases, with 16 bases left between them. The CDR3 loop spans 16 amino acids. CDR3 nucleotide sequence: TGTGCCAGCAGCCCGCCCGTAGACAGAGACACCGGGGAGCTGTTTTTT. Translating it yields CASSPPVDRDTGELFF.

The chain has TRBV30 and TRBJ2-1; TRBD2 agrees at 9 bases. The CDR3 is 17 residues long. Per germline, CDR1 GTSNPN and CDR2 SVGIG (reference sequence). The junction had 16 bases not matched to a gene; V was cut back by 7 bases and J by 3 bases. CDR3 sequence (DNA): TGTGCCTCTGCGACTAGCGGACCGACGTTCTTCTACAATGAGCAGTTCTTC. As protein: CASATSGPTFFYNEQFF.

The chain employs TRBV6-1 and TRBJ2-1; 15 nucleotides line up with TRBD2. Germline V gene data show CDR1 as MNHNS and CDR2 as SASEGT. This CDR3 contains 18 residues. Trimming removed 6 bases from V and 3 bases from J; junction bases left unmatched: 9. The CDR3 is CASRGTSGGTRIYNEQFF. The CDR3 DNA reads TGTGCCAGCAGAGGGACTAGCGGGGGGACTAGGATCTACAATGAGCAGTTCTTC.

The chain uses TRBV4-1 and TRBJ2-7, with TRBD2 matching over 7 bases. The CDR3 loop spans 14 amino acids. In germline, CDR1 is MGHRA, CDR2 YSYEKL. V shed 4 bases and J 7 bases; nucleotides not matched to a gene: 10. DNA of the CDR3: TGCGCCAGCAGCCTCGGTCCCCTGGGAGGGGAGCAGTACTTC. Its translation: CASSLGPLGGEQYF.

The CDR3 sequence is CASSQAGRIGEQFF. In DNA form, the CDR3 reads TGCGCCAGCAGCCAGGCGGGACGAATAGGTGAGCAGTTCTTC. The chain links TRBV4-1 to TRBJ2-1, with a tentative D call TRBD2 (6 bases). V was shortened by 3 bases and J by 9 bases, with 15 bases between the two germline ends. The length of the CDR3 is 14 residues. The germline V gene has CDR1 MGHRA and CDR2 YSYEKL.

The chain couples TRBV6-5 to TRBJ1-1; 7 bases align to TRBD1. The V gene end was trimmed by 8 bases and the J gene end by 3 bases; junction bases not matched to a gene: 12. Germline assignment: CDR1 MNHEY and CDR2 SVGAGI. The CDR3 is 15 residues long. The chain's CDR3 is CASQETAGGDTEAFF. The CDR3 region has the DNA TGTGCCAGCCAGGAGACGGCAGGGGGTGACACTGAAGCTTTCTTT.